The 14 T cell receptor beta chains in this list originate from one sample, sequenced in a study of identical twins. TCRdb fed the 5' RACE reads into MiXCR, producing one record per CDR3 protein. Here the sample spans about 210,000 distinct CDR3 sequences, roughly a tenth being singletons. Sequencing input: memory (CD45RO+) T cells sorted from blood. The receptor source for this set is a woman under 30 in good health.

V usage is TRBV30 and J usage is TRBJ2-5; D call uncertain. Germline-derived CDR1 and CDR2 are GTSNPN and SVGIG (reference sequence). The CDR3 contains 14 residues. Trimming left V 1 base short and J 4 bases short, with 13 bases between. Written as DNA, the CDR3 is TGTGCCTGGAGTGGTCCGGCGAAGGGAGAGACCCAGTACTTC. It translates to CAWSGPAKGETQYF.

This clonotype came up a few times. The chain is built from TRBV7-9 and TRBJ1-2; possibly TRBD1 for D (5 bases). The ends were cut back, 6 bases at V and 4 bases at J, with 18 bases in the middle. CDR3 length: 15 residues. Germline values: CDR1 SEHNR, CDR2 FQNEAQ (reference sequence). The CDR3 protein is CASSTQPGGSYGYTF. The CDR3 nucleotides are TGTGCCAGCAGTACCCAGCCGGGGGGTTCCTATGGCTACACCTTC.

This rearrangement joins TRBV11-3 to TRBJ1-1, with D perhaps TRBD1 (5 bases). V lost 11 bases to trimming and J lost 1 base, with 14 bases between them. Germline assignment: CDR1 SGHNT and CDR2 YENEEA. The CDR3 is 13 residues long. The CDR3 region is CAWKGMANTEAFF. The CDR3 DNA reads TGTGCCTGGAAGGGGATGGCGAACACTGAAGCTTTCTTT.

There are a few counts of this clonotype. CDR3 nucleotide sequence: TGTGCCAGCAGCATTTCCGGGACAGGGGCCTCCTACAACACCTTC. Amino acids: CASSISGTGASYNTF. This chain uses TRBV11-2 with TRBJ1-2; 10 bases map to TRBD1. The CDR3 totals 15 residues. Unmatched junction bases numbered 15, after V lost 5 bases and J lost 12 bases. Looked up from germline, CDR1 is SGHAT and CDR2 is FQNNGV. The entire variable domain, with the rest obtained from reference TRBV11-2 and TRBJ1-2, is as follows: EAGVAQSPRYKIIEKRQSVAFWCNPISGHATLYWYQQILGQGPKLLIQFQNNGVVDDSQLPKDRFSAERLKGVDSTLKIQPAKLEDSAVYLCASSISGTGASYNTFGSGTRLTVV.

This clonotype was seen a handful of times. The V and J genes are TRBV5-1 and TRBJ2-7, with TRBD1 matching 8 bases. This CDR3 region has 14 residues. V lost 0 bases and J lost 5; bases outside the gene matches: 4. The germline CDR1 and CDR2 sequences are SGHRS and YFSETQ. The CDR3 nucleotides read TGCGCCAGCAGCTTGGGACAGGGGACGGACGAGCAGTACTTC. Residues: CASSLGQGTDEQYF.

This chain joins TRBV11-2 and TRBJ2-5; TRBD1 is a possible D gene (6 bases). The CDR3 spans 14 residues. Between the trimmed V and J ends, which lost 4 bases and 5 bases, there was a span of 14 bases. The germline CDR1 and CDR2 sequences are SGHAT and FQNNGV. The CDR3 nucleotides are TGTGCCAGCAGCTCCCACAGGGCGGCGGAGACCCAGTACTTC. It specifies CASSSHRAAETQYF.

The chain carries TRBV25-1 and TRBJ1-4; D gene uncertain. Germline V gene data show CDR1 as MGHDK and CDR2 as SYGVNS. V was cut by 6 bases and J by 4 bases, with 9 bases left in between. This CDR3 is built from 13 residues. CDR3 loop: CASRVTDNEKLFF. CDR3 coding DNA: TGTGCCAGCAGGGTCACCGATAATGAAAAACTGTTTTTT.

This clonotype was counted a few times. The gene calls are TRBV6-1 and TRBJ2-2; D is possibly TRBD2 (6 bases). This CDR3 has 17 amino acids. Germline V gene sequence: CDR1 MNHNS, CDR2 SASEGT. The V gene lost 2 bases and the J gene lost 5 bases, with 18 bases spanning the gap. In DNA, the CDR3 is TGTGCCAGCAGTGAAAGCCCGTCCAGCGGGCAAACCGGGGAGCTGTTTTTT. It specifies CASSESPSSGQTGELFF.

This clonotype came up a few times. CDR3 sequence reads: CASSQGTGKGSPLHF. In nucleotides, the CDR3 is TGCGCCAGCAGCCAAGGGACAGGGAAGGGTTCACCCCTCCACTTT. The chain has TRBV5-1 and TRBJ1-6, with TRBD1 identical over 9 bases. This CDR3 spans 15 amino acids. Germline V lookup: CDR1 SGHRS, CDR2 YFSETQ. The J segment lost 9 bases and the V segment lost 4 bases, leaving 8 bases of the junction unmatched.

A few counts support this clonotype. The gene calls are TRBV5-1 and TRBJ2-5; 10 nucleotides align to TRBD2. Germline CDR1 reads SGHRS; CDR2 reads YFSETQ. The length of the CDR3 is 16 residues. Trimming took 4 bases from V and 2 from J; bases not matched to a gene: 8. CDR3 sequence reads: CASSHGASGGQETQYF. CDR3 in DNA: TGCGCCAGCAGCCATGGTGCTAGCGGGGGTCAAGAGACCCAGTACTTC.

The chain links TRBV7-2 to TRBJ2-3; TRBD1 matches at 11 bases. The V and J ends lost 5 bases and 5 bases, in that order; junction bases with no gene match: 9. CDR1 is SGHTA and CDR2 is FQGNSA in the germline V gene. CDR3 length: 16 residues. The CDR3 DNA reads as TGTGCCAGCAGCGTCCATGGGACAGGGGGAGTAGATACGCAGTATTTT. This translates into CASSVHGTGGVDTQYF.

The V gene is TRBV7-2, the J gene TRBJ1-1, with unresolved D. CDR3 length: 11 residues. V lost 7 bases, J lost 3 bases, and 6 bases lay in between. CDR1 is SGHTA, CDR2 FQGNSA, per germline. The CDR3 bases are TGTGCCAGCAATTCGGACACTGAAGCTTTCTTT. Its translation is CASNSDTEAFF.

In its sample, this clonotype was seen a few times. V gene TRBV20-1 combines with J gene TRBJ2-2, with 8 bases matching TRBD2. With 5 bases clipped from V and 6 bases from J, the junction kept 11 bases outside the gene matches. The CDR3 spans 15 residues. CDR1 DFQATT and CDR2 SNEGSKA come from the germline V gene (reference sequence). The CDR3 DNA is TGCAGTGCTTTTACATCTTCGGGGGGGCCCGGGGAGCTGTTTTTT. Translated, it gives CSAFTSSGGPGELFF.

The CDR3: CASSLEQRGVTEAFF. CDR3 DNA sequence: TGTGCCAGCAGCCTCGAACAGCGGGGGGTCACTGAAGCTTTCTTT. The V call is TRBV6-1, the J call TRBJ1-1; TRBD1 might be the D (5 bases). In germline, CDR1 is MNHNS, CDR2 SASEGT. Trimming removed 6 bases at V and 4 bases at J, with 18 bases between. CDR3 length equals 15 residues.